This T cell receptor (beta chain) appears in the sequencing data of a study of CD8+CD57+ T cells in acquired aplastic anemia. Genomic DNA, serving as template, underwent TCR beta VDJ and CDR3 profiling. TCRdb reanalysed the reads using MiXCR and keeps one entry per CDR3 protein. In the table there are 200,000 to 250,000 distinct CDR3 sequences, about a third of which are singletons. V lost 3 bases, J lost 1 base, and 1 base stayed unmatched. This CDR3 is built from 14 residues. The germline CDR1 and CDR2 sequences are SGHRS and YFSETQ. The chain is built from TRBV5-1 and TRBJ2-5; 9 bases are a match to TRBD1. The receptor comes from a human donor in good health, serving as a control. What was sequenced was sorted CD4+, CD8+, or CD8+CD57+ T cells (not recorded which) from PBMCs. The CDR3 nucleotides are TGCGCCAGCAGCTGGGACAGGGCCCAAGAGACCCAGTACTTC. It translates to CASSWDRAQETQYF.